This T cell receptor beta chain emerged from a study of control samples from healthy donors and cancer patients (dated by TCRdb to the early 2020s). Preparation of the library involved the immunoSEQ multiplex PCR assay. In its TCRdb copy, this immuneACCESS table keeps in-frame sequences only and misses some clones. Where compared with another copy, unresolved V genes explain less than half of these, and the others have no known cause. This sample holds some 74,000 clones; roughly 93% were observed only once. The ten largest account for approximately 3% of the sample. Turning to this clone: Its antigen is currently not known. Base qualities are missing; no much larger clone stands one base away.

This receptor was identified in a woman aged 25 to 39 in good health. The material sequenced was blood.

In nucleotides, the sequence is TGTGCCAGCAAGGGTTTGAGAGGGAACGGGCAAGAGACCCAGTACTTC. Its coded protein is CASKGLRGNGQETQYF. The receptor chain draws on TRBV27 and TRBJ2-5; a tentative D call is TRBD2 (5 bases match). The CDR3, from cysteine to phenylalanine, totals 16 residues. This entry keeps only the CDR3 DNA: 48 bases, framed from base 1. The V end loses 7 bases and the J end loses 2 bases, and a stretch of 20 bases separates them. The germline V gene (reference sequence) yields MNHEY for CDR1 and SMNVEV for CDR2.